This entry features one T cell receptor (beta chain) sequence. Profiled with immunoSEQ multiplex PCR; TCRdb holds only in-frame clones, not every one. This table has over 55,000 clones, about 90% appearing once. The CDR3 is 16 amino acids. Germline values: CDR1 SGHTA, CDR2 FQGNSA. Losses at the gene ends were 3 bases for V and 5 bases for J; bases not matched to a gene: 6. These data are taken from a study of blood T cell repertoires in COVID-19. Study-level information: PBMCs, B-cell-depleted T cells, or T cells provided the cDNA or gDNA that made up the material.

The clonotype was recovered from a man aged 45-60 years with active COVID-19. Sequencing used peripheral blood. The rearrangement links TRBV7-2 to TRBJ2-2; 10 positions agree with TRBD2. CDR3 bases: TGTGCCAGCAGCTTCGGACTAGCGGAGGGGACCGGGGAGCTGTTTTTT. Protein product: CASSFGLAEGTGELFF.